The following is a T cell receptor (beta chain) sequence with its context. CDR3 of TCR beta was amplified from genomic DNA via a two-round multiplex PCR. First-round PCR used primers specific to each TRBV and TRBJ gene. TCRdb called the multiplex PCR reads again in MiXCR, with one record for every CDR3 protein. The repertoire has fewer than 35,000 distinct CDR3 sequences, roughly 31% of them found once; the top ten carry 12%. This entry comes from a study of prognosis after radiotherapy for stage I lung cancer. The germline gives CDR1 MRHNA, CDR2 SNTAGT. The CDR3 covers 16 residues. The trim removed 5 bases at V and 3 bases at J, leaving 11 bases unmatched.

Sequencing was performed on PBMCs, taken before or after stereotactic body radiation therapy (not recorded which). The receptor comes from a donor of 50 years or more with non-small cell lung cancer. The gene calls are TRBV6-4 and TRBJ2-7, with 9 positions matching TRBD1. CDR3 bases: TGTGCCAGCAGTAACACCACGGGACAGGGACTCTACGAGCAGTACTTC. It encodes CASSNTTGQGLYEQYF.